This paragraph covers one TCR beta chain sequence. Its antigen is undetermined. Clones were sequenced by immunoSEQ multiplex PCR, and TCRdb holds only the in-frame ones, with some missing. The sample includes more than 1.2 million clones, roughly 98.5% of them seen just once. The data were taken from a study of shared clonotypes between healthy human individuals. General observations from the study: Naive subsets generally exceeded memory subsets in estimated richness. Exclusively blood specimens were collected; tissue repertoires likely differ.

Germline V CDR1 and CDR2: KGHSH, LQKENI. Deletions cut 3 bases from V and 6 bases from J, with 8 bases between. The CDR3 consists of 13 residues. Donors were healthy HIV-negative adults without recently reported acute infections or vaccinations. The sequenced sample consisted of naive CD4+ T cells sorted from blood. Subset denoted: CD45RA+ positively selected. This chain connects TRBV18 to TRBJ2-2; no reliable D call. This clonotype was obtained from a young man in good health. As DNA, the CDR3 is TGTGCCAGCTCACCTCAGAATGCCGGGGAGCTGTTTTTT. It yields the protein CASSPQNAGELFF.